These 14 T cell receptor beta chains came from one sample sequenced in a study of blood T cell repertoires in COVID-19. Measured with immunoSEQ multiplex PCR; TCRdb has only the in-frame clones, and not every one. The profile shows approximately 66,000 clones, nearly 90% of them singletons. Source material: peripheral blood. The receptor set was obtained from a man between 60 and 75 years old with acute or convalescent COVID-19.

This chain links TRBV18 with TRBJ2-7, with TRBD1 identical over 8 bases. CDR1 is KGHSH, CDR2 LQKENI, per germline. The V gene end was trimmed by 3 bases and the J gene end by 2 bases; junction bases not matched to a gene: 3. There are 14 residues in the CDR3. CDR3 region: CASSPTGEPYEQYF. The CDR3, as DNA: TGTGCCAGCTCACCGACAGGGGAACCCTACGAGCAGTACTTC.

V usage is TRBV9 and J usage is TRBJ2-4; 7 bases match TRBD2. Germline V lookup: CDR1 SGDLS, CDR2 YYNGEE. V shed 1 base and J 6 bases; nucleotides not matched to a gene: 1. The CDR3 has 13 residues. The CDR3: CASSVWGGNIQYF. Here the CDR3 DNA reads TGTGCCAGCAGCGTATGGGGGGGAAACATTCAGTACTTC.

The V gene is TRBV5-1, the J gene TRBJ2-6; maybe TRBD1 (5 bases). The CDR3 runs to 15 residues. V gave up 4 bases and J gave up 1 base, with 9 bases separating them. From germline, CDR1 is SGHRS and CDR2 YFSETQ. CDR3 sequence (DNA): TGCGCCAGCAGCCCGGACACTTCTGGGGCCAACGTCCTGACTTTC. Its translation: CASSPDTSGANVLTF.

The genes are TRBV5-4 and TRBJ2-1; D is undetermined. Trimming cost V 0 bases and J 0 bases, with 7 bases left between them. Germline assignment: CDR1 SGHNT and CDR2 YYREEE (reference sequence). This CDR3 is built from 15 residues. CDR3 sequence reads: CASSLDASSYNEQFF. As DNA, the CDR3 is TGTGCCAGCAGCTTGGACGCCAGCTCCTACAATGAGCAGTTCTTC.

This clone was seen a single time. This rearrangement joins TRBV5-5 to TRBJ1-2; 7 bases are a match to TRBD1. The germline gives CDR1 SGHKS, CDR2 YYEKEE (reference sequence). The ends lost 0 bases at V and 7 bases at J; junction bases unmatched: 6. The CDR3 extends over 14 amino acids. The CDR3 DNA follows: TGTGCCAGCAGCTTGGGTCTTCAGGGGGGTGGCTACACCTTC. Translated, it gives CASSLGLQGGGYTF.

This sequence joins TRBV5-1 and TRBJ2-4; D not certain. The CDR3 contains 13 residues. V lost 0 bases and J 5 bases, leaving 6 bases between the germline ends. CDR1 SGHRS and CDR2 YFSETQ come from the germline V gene. The CDR3 DNA follows: TGCGCCAGCAGCTTGGACTCCCAAAACATTCAGTACTTC. This sequence encodes CASSLDSQNIQYF.

This chain joins TRBV5-1 and TRBJ1-1; the match to TRBD1 covers 9 bases. Unmatched junction bases numbered 6, after V lost 3 bases and J lost 3 bases. The CDR3 covers 15 residues. CDR1 SGHRS and CDR2 YFSETQ come from the germline V gene. The CDR3 DNA follows: TGCGCCAGCAGCTCGGACGGACAGGGGTACACTGAAGCTTTCTTT. It specifies CASSSDGQGYTEAFF. The complete variable domain, with remaining parts taken from reference TRBV5-1 and TRBJ1-1, reads KAGVTQTPRYLIKTRGQQVTLSCSPISGHRSVSWYQQTPGQGLQFLFEYFSETQRNKGNFPGRFSGRQFSNSRSEMNVSTLELGDSALYLCASSSDGQGYTEAFFGQGTRLTVV.

This chain uses TRBV7-8 with TRBJ1-5; 7 positions match TRBD1. Germline values: CDR1 SGHVS, CDR2 FQNEAQ. J lost 2 bases, V lost 5 bases, and 6 bases had no gene match. The CDR3 is 15 residues long. CDR3 residues: CASSGTGVGNQPQHF. The CDR3 nucleotides are TGTGCCAGCAGCGGTACAGGGGTCGGCAATCAGCCCCAGCATTTT.

The chain employs TRBV11-2 and TRBJ1-3; possibly TRBD1 for D (6 bases). Germline CDR1 reads SGHAT; CDR2 reads FQNNGV. This CDR3 has 15 amino acids. V lost 4 bases to trimming and J lost 0 bases, with 10 bases between them. The DNA for the CDR3 is TGTGCCAGCAGCTCGGACAGTACCTCTGGAAACACCATATATTTT. Amino acids: CASSSDSTSGNTIYF.

The V and J genes are TRBV18 and TRBJ1-2, with TRBD1 matching 9 bases. J lost 3 bases, V lost 3 bases, and 5 bases had no gene match. The germline V gene encodes CDR1 KGHSH and CDR2 LQKENI. The CDR3 spans 15 residues. CDR3 nucleotide sequence: TGTGCCAGCTCACCCGGACAGGGGCCCGACTATGGCTACACCTTC. This sequence encodes CASSPGQGPDYGYTF. The whole variable domain, filled in from reference TRBV18 and TRBJ1-2, reads NAGVMQNPRHLVRRRGQEARLRCSPMKGHSHVYWYRQLPEEGLKFMVYLQKENIIDESGMPKERFSAEFPKEGPSILRIQQVVRGDSAAYFCASSPGQGPDYGYTFGSGTRLTVV.

The V call is TRBV29-1, the J call TRBJ1-2; TRBD1 aligns across 7 bases. The trim removed 1 base at V and 11 bases at J, leaving 7 bases unmatched. Germline V gene sequence: CDR1 SQVTM, CDR2 ANQGSEA. The CDR3 loop spans 12 amino acids. CDR3 DNA: TGCAGCGTTGAAGGACAGGGAGTTCCGTACACCTTC. Translated, it gives CSVEGQGVPYTF.

The chain employs TRBV5-1 and TRBJ2-3; D is undetermined. Germline CDR1 SGHRS, CDR2 YFSETQ. With 0 bases removed from V and 5 bases from J, the gap between germline ends came to 10 bases. CDR3 size: 14 residues. DNA of the CDR3: TGCGCCAGCAGCTTGGAGGTCCCGGGAGATACGCAGTATTTT. It translates to CASSLEVPGDTQYF.

This chain joins TRBV5-1 and TRBJ1-4, with TRBD1 matching 7 bases. Unmatched junction bases numbered 4, after V lost 1 base and J lost 10 bases. CDR3 size: 13 residues. The germline V gene encodes CDR1 SGHRS and CDR2 YFSETQ. The CDR3 DNA is TGCGCCAGCAGCTTGCAACAGGGGAGAAAACTGTTTTTT. This encodes CASSLQQGRKLFF.

This chain uses TRBV29-1 with TRBJ1-2, with 8 bases lining up with TRBD1. The CDR3 sequence is 16 residues long. Germline values: CDR1 SQVTM, CDR2 ANQGSEA. With V trimmed by 7 bases and J by 2 bases, 15 bases remained unmatched. CDR3 DNA: TGCAGCGCGACGGGGACAGGAAGCATCGAAAACTATGGCTACACCTTC. Its protein product is CSATGTGSIENYGYTF.